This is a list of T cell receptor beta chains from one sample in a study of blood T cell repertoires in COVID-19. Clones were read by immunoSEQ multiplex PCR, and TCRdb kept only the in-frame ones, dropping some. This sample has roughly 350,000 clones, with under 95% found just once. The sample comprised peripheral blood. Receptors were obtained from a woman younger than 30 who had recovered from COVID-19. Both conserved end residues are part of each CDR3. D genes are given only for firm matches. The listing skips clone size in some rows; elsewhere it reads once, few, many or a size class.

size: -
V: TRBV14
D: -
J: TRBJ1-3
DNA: TGTGCCAGCAGCCAAGTCCGGGGGATCGCGACTGGAAACACCATATATTTT
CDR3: CASSQVRGIATGNTIYF

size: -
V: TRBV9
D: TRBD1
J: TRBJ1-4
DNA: TGTGCCAGCAGCGCTGGACAGGCAACTAATGAAAAACTGTTTTTT
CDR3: CASSAGQATNEKLFF

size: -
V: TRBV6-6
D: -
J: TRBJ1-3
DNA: TGTGCCAGCAGTTATGATAGGACAGCTGGAAACACCATATATTTT
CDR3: CASSYDRTAGNTIYF

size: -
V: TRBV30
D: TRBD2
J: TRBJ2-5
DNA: TGTGCCTGGAGTGTACTATCTAGCGGGAGGACCCAGTACTTC
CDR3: CAWSVLSSGRTQYF

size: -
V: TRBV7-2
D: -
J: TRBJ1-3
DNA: TGTGCCAGCAGTTATGCGGGGAGCACTGGAAACACCATATATTTT
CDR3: CASSYAGSTGNTIYF

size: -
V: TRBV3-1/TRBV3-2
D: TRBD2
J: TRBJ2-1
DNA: TGTGCCAGCAGCCAAGGGCTAGCGGGAGTTGAGCAGTTCTTC
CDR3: CASSQGLAGVEQFF

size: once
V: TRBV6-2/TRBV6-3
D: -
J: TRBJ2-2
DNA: TGTGCCAGCAGCAACCAACAGGGAGTCGGGGAGCTGTTTTTT
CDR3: CASSNQQGVGELFF

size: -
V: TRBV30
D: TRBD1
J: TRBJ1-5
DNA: TGTGCCTGGAGTCGGGACAGGGACAATCAGCCCCAGCATTTT
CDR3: CAWSRDRDNQPQHF

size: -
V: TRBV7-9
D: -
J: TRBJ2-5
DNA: TGTGCCAGCAGCTTAGGCGGGTCTCGAGAGACCCAGTACTTC
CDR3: CASSLGGSRETQYF

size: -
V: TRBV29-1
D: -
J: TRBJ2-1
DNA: TGCAGCGTTGACACTTTTACGAAGCAGTTCTTC
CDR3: CSVDTFTKQFF

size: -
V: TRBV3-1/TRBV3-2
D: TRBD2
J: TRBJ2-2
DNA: TGTGCCAGCAGCCAAGATGGGGGACTAGCGGGAGAATCCGCCGGGGAGCTGTTTTTT
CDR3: CASSQDGGLAGESAGELFF

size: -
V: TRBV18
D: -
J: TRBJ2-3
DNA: TGTGCCAGCTCACCACCAGAGGATACGCAGTATTTT
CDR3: CASSPPEDTQYF

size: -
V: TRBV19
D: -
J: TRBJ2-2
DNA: TGTGCCAGTAGTATGTTTCGCTATAACACCGGGGAGCTGTTTTTT
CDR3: CASSMFRYNTGELFF

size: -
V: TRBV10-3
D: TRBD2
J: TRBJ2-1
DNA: TGTGCCATCAGTGGGACTAGCGTAGACAATGAGCAGTTCTTC
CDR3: CAISGTSVDNEQFF

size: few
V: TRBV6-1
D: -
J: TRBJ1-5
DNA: TGTGCCAGCAGTGAATACGAAGCTAGCAATCAGCCCCAGCATTTT
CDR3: CASSEYEASNQPQHF

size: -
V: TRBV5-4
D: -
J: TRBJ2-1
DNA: TGTGCCAGCAGCTTGGGGAGTAGCAATGAGCAGTTCTTC
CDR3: CASSLGSSNEQFF

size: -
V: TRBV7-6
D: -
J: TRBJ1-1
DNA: TGTGCCAGCAGCTTGGGGAGAGGAGCTTTCTTT
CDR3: CASSLGRGAFF

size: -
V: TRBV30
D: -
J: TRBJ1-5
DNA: TGTGCCTGGAGTACGGGGAGTCAGCCCCAGCATTTT
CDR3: CAWSTGSQPQHF

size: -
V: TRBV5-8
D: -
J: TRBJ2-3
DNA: TGTGCCAGCAGCCCTACGTTCGGGGATACGCAGTATTTT
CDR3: CASSPTFGDTQYF

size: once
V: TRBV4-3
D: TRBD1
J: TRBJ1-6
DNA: TGCGCCAGCAGCCAAGTAGCCGGGACAGGAGGATCACCCCTCCACTTT
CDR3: CASSQVAGTGGSPLHF

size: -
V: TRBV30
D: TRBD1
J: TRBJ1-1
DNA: TGTGCCTGGAGTGTGGGGACAGGGAACACTGAAGCTTTCTTT
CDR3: CAWSVGTGNTEAFF

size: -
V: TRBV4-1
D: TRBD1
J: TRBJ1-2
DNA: TGCGCCAGCAGCCAGCCACAGGGGACGGGTGGCTACACCTTC
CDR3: CASSQPQGTGGYTF